This record looks at one TCR beta chain sequence and its context. No antigen is known for it. These data belong to a study of identical twins. Study-level results: In beta out-of-frame sequences, the excess sharing between twins was weaker.

A universal primer site was incorporated via template switching, and the cDNA contained unique molecular identifiers. MiXCR, run by TCRdb on the 5' RACE reads, gives a single entry per CDR3 protein. The sample shows 240,000 or so distinct CDR3 sequences, 5.5% to 8% of them seen only once. Every one of the donors was a healthy Caucasian. The germline V gene has CDR1 ENHRY and CDR2 SYGVKD. The length of the CDR3 is 17 residues. Losses at the gene ends were 7 bases for V and 1 base for J; bases not matched to a gene: 9. This sample also appeared in a second study, on yellow fever vaccine responses in identical twins. As reported in that work: Among the twins, the vaccine T cell response reportedly seemed partly convergent and partly personalized.

Sequenced sample: memory (CD45RO+) T cells sorted from blood. The rearrangement uses TRBV10-3 and TRBJ2-1, with 11 bases that match TRBD2. This sequence originates from a woman aged 18-29 years in good health. CDR3 loop: CAITKTSGTGSYNEQFF. In nucleotides, the CDR3 is TGTGCCATCACCAAGACTAGCGGGACTGGTTCCTACAATGAGCAGTTCTTC.